This T cell receptor (beta chain) derives from a study of OX40 agonist ivuxolimab in advanced cancers. Study details: The dose-escalation cohort had hepatocellular carcinoma, melanoma, renal cell or head and neck cancer.

This table comes from immunoSEQ multiplex PCR, and its TCRdb copy is limited to in-frame clones, with some not included. Among about 43,000 clones listed, approximately 84% were seen once. The TCR comes from an adult with an advanced solid tumor such as melanoma, head and neck, liver or kidney cancer. The starting material was CD4+ or CD8+ T cells sorted from blood, obtained in a trial of the OX40 agonist ivuxolimab.

CDR3 sequence: CATSKESAMNTEAFF. The CDR3 nucleotides read TGTGCCACCAGCAAGGAGTCGGCCATGAACACTGAAGCTTTCTTT. V is TRBV15 and J is TRBJ1-1; no clear D. The germline V gene encodes CDR1 LNHNV and CDR2 YYDKDF (reference sequence). The CDR3 sequence is 15 residues long. The V end lost 4 bases, the J end lost 0 bases, and 12 bases lay between the germline ends. Drawing the rest from reference TRBV15 and TRBJ1-1, the complete variable domain is DAMVIQNPRYQVTQFGKPVTLSCSQTLNHNVMYWYQQKSSQAPKLLFHYYDKDFNNEADTPDNFQSRRPNTSFCFLDIRSPGLGDTAMYLCATSKESAMNTEAFFGQGTRLTVV.